This TCR beta chain was documented in a study of cytomegalovirus exposure and HLA in healthy donors. Findings and limits, study-wide: Later genetic work tied a missense DCLRE1C variant to beta-chain V and J trimming.

Both 60 Vbeta primers and 13 Jbeta primers went into the PCR. Data came from immunoSEQ multiplex PCR; TCRdb stores just in-frame clones and leaves some out. The data hold over 120,000 clones, with roughly 70% observed a single time. About this clone: Its antigen is not known.

This receptor was obtained from a young man in good health and CMV-seropositive. The sample consisted of PBMCs.

CDR3 region: CASSLVGADGELFF. CDR3 bases: TGTGCCAGCAGTTTAGTGGGGGCCGACGGGGAGCTGTTTTTT. V usage is TRBV27 and J usage is TRBJ2-2; maybe TRBD1 (6 bases). This CDR3 is 14 amino acids long. V lost 2 bases and J 7 bases, leaving 11 bases between the germline ends. The germline CDR1 and CDR2 sequences are MNHEY and SMNVEV (reference sequence).